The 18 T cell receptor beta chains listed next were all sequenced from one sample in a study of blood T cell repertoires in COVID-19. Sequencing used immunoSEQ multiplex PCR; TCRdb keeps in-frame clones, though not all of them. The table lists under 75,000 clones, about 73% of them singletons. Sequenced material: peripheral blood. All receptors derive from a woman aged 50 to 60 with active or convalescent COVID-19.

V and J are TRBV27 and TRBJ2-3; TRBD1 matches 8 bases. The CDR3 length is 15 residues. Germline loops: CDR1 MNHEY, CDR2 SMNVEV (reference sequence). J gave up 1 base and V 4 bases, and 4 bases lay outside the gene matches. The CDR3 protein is CASSSPGGGTDTQYF. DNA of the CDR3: TGTGCCAGCAGTTCACCAGGGGGCGGCACAGATACGCAGTATTTT.

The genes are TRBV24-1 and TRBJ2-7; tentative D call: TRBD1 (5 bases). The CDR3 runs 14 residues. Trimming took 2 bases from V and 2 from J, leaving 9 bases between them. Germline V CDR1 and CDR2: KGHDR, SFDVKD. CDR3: CATSDWTTPYEQYF. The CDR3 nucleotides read TGTGCCACCAGTGATTGGACAACTCCCTACGAGCAGTACTTC.

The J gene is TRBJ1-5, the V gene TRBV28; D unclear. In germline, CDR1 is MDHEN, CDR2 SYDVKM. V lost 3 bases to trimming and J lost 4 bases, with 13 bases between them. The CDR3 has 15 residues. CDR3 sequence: CASSLASAGNQPQHF. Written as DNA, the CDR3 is TGTGCCAGCAGTTTGGCTAGCGCGGGGAATCAGCCCCAGCATTTT.

CDR3 nucleotide sequence: TGTGCCAGCAGCAGAGGACAGGGTCCTGAAAAACTGTTTTTT. It specifies CASSRGQGPEKLFF. The rearrangement links TRBV7-9 to TRBJ1-4, with 8 bases aligning to TRBD1. V gave up 5 bases and J gave up 7 bases; unmatched junction bases: 6. The germline V gene encodes CDR1 SEHNR and CDR2 FQNEAQ (reference sequence). The CDR3 has 14 residues.

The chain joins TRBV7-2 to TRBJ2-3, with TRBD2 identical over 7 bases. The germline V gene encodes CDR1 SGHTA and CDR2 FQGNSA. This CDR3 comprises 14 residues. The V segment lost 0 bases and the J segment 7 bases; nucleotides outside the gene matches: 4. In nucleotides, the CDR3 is TGTGCCAGCAGCTTAGCGTGGGGGGGTAATACGCAGTATTTT. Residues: CASSLAWGGNTQYF.

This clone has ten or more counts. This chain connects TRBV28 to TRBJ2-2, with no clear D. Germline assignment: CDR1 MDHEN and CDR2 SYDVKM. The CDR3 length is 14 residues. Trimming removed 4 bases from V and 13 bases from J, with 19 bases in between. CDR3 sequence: CASSSPSRPGRLFF. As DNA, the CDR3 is TGTGCCAGCAGTTCCCCCTCTCGGCCGGGTCGGCTGTTTTTT.

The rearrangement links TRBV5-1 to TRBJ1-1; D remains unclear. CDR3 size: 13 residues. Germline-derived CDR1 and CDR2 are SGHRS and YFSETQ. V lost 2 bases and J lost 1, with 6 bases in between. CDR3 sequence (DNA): TGCGCCAGCAGCTTAACTCGGAACACTGAAGCTTTCTTT. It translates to CASSLTRNTEAFF.

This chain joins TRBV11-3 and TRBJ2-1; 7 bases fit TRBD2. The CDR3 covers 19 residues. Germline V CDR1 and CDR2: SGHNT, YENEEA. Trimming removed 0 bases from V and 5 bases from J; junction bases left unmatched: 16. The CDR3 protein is CASSLEGRLTGTKNNEQFF. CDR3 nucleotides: TGTGCCAGCAGCTTAGAAGGAAGGCTTACCGGGACTAAGAACAATGAGCAGTTCTTC.

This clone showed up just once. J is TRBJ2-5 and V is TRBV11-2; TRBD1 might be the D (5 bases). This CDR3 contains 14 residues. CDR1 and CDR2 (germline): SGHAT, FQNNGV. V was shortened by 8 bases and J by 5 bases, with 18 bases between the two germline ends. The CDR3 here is CASARQTHSETQYF. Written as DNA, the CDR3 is TGTGCCAGCGCCAGACAGACACACTCCGAGACCCAGTACTTC. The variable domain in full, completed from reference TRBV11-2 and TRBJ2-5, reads EAGVAQSPRYKIIEKRQSVAFWCNPISGHATLYWYQQILGQGPKLLIQFQNNGVVDDSQLPKDRFSAERLKGVDSTLKIQPAKLEDSAVYLCASARQTHSETQYFGPGTRLLVL.

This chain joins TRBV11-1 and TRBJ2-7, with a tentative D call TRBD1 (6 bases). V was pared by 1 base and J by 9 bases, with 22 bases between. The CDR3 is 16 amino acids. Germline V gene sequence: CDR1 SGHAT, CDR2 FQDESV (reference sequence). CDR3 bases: TGTGCCAGCAGCTTAGTCCGGTTCACAGGGCCCCACGGGCAGTACTTC. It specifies CASSLVRFTGPHGQYF.

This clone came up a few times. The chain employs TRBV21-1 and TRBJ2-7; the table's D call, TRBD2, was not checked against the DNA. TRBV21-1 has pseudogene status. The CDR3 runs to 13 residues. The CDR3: CASHGGSSYEQYF. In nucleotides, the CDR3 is TGTGCCAGTCACGGAGGCAGCTCCTACGAGCAGTACTTC.

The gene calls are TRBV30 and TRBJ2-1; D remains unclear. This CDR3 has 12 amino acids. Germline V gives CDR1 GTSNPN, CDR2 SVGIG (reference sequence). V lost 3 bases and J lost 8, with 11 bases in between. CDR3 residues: CAWSLGEDEQFF. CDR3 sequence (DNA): TGTGCCTGGAGCCTAGGCGAAGATGAGCAGTTCTTC.

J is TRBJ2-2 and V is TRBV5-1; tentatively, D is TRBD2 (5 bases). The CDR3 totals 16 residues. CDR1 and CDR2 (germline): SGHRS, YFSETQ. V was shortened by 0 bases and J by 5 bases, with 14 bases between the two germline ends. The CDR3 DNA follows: TGCGCCAGCAGCTTGGAGGCTAGGCGAGGGACCGGGGAGCTGTTTTTT. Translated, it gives CASSLEARRGTGELFF.

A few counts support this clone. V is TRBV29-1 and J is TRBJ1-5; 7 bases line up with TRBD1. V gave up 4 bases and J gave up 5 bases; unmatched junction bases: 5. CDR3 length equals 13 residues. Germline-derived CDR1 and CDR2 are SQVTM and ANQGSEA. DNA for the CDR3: TGCAGCGTTGCACAGGGGCCGGATCAGCCCCAGCATTTT. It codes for CSVAQGPDQPQHF.

The CDR3 sequence is CASNRAGGSYNEQFF. CDR3 sequence (DNA): TGTGCCAGTAATCGAGCGGGAGGAAGCTACAATGAGCAGTTCTTC. The rearrangement uses TRBV19 and TRBJ2-1; 9 bases agree with TRBD2. With V trimmed by 7 bases and J by 3 bases, 7 bases remained unmatched. The CDR3 is 15 amino acids. The germline CDR1 and CDR2 sequences are LNHDA and SQIVND (reference sequence).

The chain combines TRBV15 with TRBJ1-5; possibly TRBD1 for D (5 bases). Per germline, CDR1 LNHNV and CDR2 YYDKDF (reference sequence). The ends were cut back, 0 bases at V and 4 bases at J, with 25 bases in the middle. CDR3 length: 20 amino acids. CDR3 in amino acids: CATSREVPYAGERLNQPQHF. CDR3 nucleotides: TGTGCCACCAGCAGAGAAGTGCCTTATGCGGGGGAGAGATTGAATCAGCCCCAGCATTTT.

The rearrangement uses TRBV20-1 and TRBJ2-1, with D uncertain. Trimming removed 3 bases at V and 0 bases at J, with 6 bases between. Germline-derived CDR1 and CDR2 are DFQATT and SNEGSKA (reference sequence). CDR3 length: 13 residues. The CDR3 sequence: CSASVRSYNEQFF. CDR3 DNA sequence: TGCAGTGCTAGTGTGCGCTCCTACAATGAGCAGTTCTTC.

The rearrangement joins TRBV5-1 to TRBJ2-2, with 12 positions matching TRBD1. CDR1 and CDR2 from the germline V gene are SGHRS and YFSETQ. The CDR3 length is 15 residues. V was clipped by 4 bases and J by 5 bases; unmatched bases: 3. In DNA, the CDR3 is TGCGCCAGCAGCCGGGGACAGGGGGCGACCGGGGAGCTGTTTTTT. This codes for CASSRGQGATGELFF. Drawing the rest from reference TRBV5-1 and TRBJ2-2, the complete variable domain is KAGVTQTPRYLIKTRGQQVTLSCSPISGHRSVSWYQQTPGQGLQFLFEYFSETQRNKGNFPGRFSGRQFSNSRSEMNVSTLELGDSALYLCASSRGQGATGELFFGEGSRLTVL.